The rows below give T cell receptor beta chains drawn from one sample of a study of relationships among human T cell subsets. TCRdb re-analysed the multiplex PCR reads in MiXCR, keeping a single row per CDR3 protein. The data contain 7,000 to 9,500 distinct CDR3 sequences, almost 70% of them seen just once; the ten biggest clones take up roughly 52%. The sequencing input was naive and transitional (CD45RA+) T cells sorted from blood. These receptors originate from a man in his forties in good health. Both conserved end residues are part of each CDR3. A D gene is named only where the DNA matches it firmly. The size of a clone is reported for some rows only, either as once, few or many, or as a class for expanded clones.

CDR3aa	CDR3nt	abundance	v_gene	j_gene	d_gene
CASRPTGTKETQYF	TGTGCCAGCAGACCAACAGGGACCAAAGAGACCCAGTACTTC	once	TRBV7-8	TRBJ2-5	-
CASSSTGGEETQYF	TGCGCCAGCAGCTCGACAGGGGGTGAAGAGACCCAGTACTTC	-	TRBV5-1	TRBJ2-5	TRBD1
CSARDPSGGEQFF	TGCAGTGCTAGAGATCCTAGCGGGGGGGAGCAGTTCTTC	-	TRBV20-1	TRBJ2-1	TRBD2
CASSLTGTGTQFF	TGTGCCAGCAGTTTAACTGGGACGGGAACGCAGTTCTTC	-	TRBV28	TRBJ2-1	-
CASSHPPSTSGGRTDTQYF	TGCGCCAGCAGCCACCCCCCCTCAACTAGCGGGGGACGGACAGATACGCAGTATTTT	-	TRBV4-1	TRBJ2-3	TRBD2
CASSPLSGQYNEQFF	TGTGCCAGCAGCCCCCTTAGCGGGCAATACAATGAGCAGTTCTTC	-	TRBV14	TRBJ2-1	TRBD2
CASSDGGTEAFF	TGTGCCAGCAGTGACGGGGGTACTGAAGCTTTCTTT	-	TRBV7-8	TRBJ1-1	-
CAWYPGTGANVLTF	TGTGCCTGGTATCCGGGAACTGGAGCCAACGTCCTGACTTTC	-	TRBV30	TRBJ2-6	-
CASSSLLAGHQETQYF	TGTGCCAGCAGTTCCTTACTAGCGGGGCATCAAGAGACCCAGTACTTC	-	TRBV27	TRBJ2-5	TRBD2
CAWSSDRGQPFF	TGTGCCTGGAGTTCAGACAGGGGGCAGCCGTTCTTC	-	TRBV30	TRBJ2-1	TRBD1
CSVGTVNAYEQYF	TGCAGCGTTGGGACTGTCAACGCCTACGAGCAGTACTTC	-	TRBV29-1	TRBJ2-7	-
CASSRAGDTGELFF	TGCGCCAGCAGTCGGGCGGGGGACACCGGGGAGCTGTTTTTT	-	TRBV5-4	TRBJ2-2	TRBD2
CASSFGDSNNEQFF	TGCGCCAGCAGCTTTGGGGACTCAAACAATGAGCAGTTCTTC	few	TRBV5-1	TRBJ2-1	-
CASSGRVASYEQYF	TGTGCCAGCAGTGGGAGGGTGGCCTCCTACGAGCAGTACTTC	-	TRBV28	TRBJ2-7	TRBD2
CASGDREIDNEQFF	TGTGCCAGCGGAGACAGGGAAATCGACAATGAGCAGTTCTTC	few	TRBV2	TRBJ2-1	TRBD1
CASSKEGKDGLAGGMDNEQFF	TGTGCCAGCAGCAAAGAAGGGAAAGACGGACTAGCGGGAGGAATGGACAATGAGCAGTTCTTC	-	TRBV21-1	TRBJ2-1	-
CASSKEGTGNVEQYF	TGTGCCAGCAGCAAAGAGGGGACAGGGAACGTCGAGCAGTACTTC	-	TRBV13	TRBJ2-7	TRBD1
CASSPTGVDTQYF	TGTGCCAGCAGTCCCACGGGGGTAGATACGCAGTATTTT	-	TRBV27	TRBJ2-3	-
CSVEDRAGDGYTF	TGCAGCGTTGAAGACAGGGCCGGGGATGGCTACACCTTC	-	TRBV29-1	TRBJ1-2	-
CASSEQGSSGANVLTF	TGTGCCAGCAGTGAGCAGGGAAGCTCTGGGGCCAACGTCCTGACTTTC	-	TRBV6-4	TRBJ2-6	-
CSAEPGQGRETQYF	TGCAGTGCCGAACCGGGACAGGGACGAGAGACCCAGTACTTC	once	TRBV20-1	TRBJ2-5	TRBD1
CATSPSDRASNTEAFF	TGTGCCACCAGCCCCTCGGACAGGGCTTCGAACACTGAAGCTTTCTTT	-	TRBV15	TRBJ1-1	TRBD1